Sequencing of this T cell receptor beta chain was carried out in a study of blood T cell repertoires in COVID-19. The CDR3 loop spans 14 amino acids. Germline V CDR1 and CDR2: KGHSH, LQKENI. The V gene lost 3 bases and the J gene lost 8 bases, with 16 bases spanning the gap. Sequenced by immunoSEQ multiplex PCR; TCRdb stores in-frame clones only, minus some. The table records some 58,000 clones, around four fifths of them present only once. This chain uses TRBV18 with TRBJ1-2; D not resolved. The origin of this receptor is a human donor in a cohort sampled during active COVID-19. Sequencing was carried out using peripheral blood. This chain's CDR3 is CASSPGEVPFGYTF. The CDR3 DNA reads TGTGCCAGCTCACCGGGTGAGGTCCCCTTCGGCTACACCTTC. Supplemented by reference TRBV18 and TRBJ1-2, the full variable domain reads NAGVMQNPRHLVRRRGQEARLRCSPMKGHSHVYWYRQLPEEGLKFMVYLQKENIIDESGMPKERFSAEFPKEGPSILRIQQVVRGDSAAYFCASSPGEVPFGYTFGSGTRLTVV.